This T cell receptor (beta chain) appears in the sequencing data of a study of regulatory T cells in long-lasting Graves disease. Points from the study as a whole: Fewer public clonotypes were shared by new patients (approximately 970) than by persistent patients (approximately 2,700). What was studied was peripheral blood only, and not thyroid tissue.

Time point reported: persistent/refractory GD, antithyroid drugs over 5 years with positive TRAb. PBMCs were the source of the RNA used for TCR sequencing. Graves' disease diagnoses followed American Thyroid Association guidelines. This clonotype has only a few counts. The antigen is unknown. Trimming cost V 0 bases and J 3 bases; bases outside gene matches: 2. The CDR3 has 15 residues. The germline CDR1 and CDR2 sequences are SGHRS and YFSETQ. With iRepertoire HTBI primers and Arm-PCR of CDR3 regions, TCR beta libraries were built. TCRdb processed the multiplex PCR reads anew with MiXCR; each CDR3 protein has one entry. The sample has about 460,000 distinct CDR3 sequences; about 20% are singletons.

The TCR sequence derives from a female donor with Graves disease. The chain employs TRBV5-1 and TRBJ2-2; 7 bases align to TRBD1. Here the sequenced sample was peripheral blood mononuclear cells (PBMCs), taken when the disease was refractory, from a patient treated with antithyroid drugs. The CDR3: CASSLEGGDTGELFF. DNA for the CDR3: TGCGCCAGCAGCTTGGAAGGGGGCGACACCGGGGAGCTGTTTTTT.